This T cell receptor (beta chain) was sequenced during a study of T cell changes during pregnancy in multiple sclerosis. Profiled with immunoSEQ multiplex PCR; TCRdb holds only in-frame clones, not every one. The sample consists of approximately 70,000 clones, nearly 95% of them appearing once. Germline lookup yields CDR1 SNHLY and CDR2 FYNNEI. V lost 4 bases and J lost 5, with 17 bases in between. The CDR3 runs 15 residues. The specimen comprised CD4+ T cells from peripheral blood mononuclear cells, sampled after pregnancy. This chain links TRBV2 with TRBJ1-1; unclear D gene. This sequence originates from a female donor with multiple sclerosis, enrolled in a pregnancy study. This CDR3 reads CASSVRPWGGTEAFF. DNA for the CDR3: TGTGCCAGCAGTGTACGCCCATGGGGAGGAACTGAAGCTTTCTTT. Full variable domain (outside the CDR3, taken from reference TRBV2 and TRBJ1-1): EPEVTQTPSHQVTQMGQEVILRCVPISNHLYFYWYRQILGQKVEFLVSFYNNEISEKSEIFDDQFSVERPDGSNFTLKIRSTKLEDSAMYFCASSVRPWGGTEAFFGQGTRLTVV.